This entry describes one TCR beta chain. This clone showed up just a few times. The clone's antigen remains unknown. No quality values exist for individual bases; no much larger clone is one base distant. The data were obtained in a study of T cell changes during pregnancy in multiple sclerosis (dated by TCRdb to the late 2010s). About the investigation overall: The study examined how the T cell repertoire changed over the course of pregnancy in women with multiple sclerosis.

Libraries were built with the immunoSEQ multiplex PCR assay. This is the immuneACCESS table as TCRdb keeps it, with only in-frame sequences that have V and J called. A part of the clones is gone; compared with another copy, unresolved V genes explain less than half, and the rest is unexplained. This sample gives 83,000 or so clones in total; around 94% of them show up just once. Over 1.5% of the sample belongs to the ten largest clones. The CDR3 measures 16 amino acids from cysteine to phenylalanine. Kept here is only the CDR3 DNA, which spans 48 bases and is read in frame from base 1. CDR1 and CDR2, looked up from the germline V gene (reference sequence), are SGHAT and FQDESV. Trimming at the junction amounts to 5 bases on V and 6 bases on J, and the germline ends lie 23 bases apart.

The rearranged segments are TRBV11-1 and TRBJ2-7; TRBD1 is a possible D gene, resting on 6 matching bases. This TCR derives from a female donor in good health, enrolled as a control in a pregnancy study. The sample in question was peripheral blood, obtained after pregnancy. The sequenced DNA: TGTGCCAGCAGCCGCGGCCCAGGGGCTGCTCATCCCGAGCAGTACTTC. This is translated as CASSRGPGAAHPEQYF.